This TCR beta chain was documented in a study of brain T cells in children with intractable seizures. The study, taken as a whole, reports: Patients' HCMV serostatus was unknown; virus specificity rests on CDR3 similarity alone. Pre- and post-surgery blood differed in depth, so pre-surgery absences may be undersampling.

Concerning this clone: The target antigen is unknown.

Trimming left V 5 bases short and J 5 bases short, with 6 bases between. The CDR3 has 10 residues. Per germline, CDR1 SQVTM and CDR2 ANQGSEA. The repertoire was sequenced with immunoSEQ multiplex PCR; TCRdb's copy has only in-frame clones and lacks some. This sample has 60,000 to 65,000 clones; 95% to 96% occur once, and the top ten carry over 0.35%. Only cases whose brain tissue showed the highest T cell transcript signatures were sequenced. At least one anti-epileptic drug was given before surgery. The sample in question was peripheral blood, obtained at surgery. The J gene is TRBJ2-5, the V gene TRBV29-1, with D unresolved. This clonotype was obtained from a boy younger than two with focal cortical dysplasia and intractable seizures. DNA for the CDR3: TGCAGCGTTTCTCTGGAGACCCAGTACTTC. Protein product: CSVSLETQYF.